One and the same sample provided the 27 T cell receptor beta chains below, sequenced in a study of OX40 agonist ivuxolimab in advanced cancers. Libraries were prepared by immunoSEQ multiplex PCR; TCRdb keeps only in-frame clonotypes and omits some of them. Among 65,000 to 80,000 clones listed, approximately 83% were seen once. The source material was CD4+ or CD8+ T cells sorted from blood, sampled in a trial of the OX40 agonist ivuxolimab. The receptors here all came from an adult with an advanced solid tumor such as melanoma, head and neck, liver or kidney cancer.

V and J are TRBV2 and TRBJ1-2; D is undetermined. The V gene's germline CDR1 is SNHLY and CDR2 FYNNEI. The CDR3 has 14 residues. With 8 bases removed from V and 8 bases from J, the gap between germline ends came to 21 bases. In nucleotides, the CDR3 is TGTGCCAGCGGGCGGGAGAGCGTTCTTTCCGGCTACACCTTC. This encodes CASGRESVLSGYTF.

The chain combines TRBV28 with TRBJ1-1; D uncertain. The CDR3 has 14 residues. Per germline, CDR1 MDHEN and CDR2 SYDVKM. Trimming took 5 bases from V and 1 from J, leaving 11 bases between them. As DNA, the CDR3 is TGTGCCAGCAGTGTAAGGGCGGGGAACACTGAAGCTTTCTTT. This encodes CASSVRAGNTEAFF.

This chain uses TRBV6-5 with TRBJ2-2; D is ambiguous. V was shortened by 0 bases and J by 7 bases, with 12 bases between the two germline ends. Germline loops: CDR1 MNHEY, CDR2 SVGAGI. The CDR3 length is 15 residues. For the CDR3, the DNA is TGTGCCAGCAGTTACTCCGCCTTGACGGTCGGGGAGCTGTTTTTT. It encodes CASSYSALTVGELFF.

The chain employs TRBV7-9 and TRBJ2-5; D is possibly TRBD1 or TRBD2 (5 bases each). The germline CDR1 and CDR2 sequences are SEHNR and FQNEAQ (reference sequence). Trimming took 2 bases from V and 4 from J, leaving 11 bases between them. This CDR3 is 14 amino acids long. CDR3 bases: TGTGCCAGCAGCTTAAGCTTCGGGGCAGAGACCCAGTACTTC. Protein product: CASSLSFGAETQYF.

The chain combines TRBV7-2 with TRBJ1-5, with a tentative D call TRBD1 (5 bases). The CDR3 runs to 15 residues. Germline loops: CDR1 SGHTA, CDR2 FQGNSA. V was clipped by 5 bases and J by 0 bases, with 11 bases between them. CDR3 nucleotide sequence: TGTGCCAGCAGCCCTCAGGGTATTAGCAATCAGCCCCAGCATTTT. Amino acid sequence: CASSPQGISNQPQHF.

The chain uses TRBV19 and TRBJ1-1; the D gene is possibly TRBD1 (5 bases). CDR1 and CDR2 (germline): LNHDA, SQIVND (reference sequence). Deletions cut 7 bases from V and 4 bases from J, with 19 bases between. The CDR3 consists of 15 residues. CDR3 bases: TGTGCCAGTAAAAGACCTCGGGGGGTTGGCACTGAAGCTTTCTTT. Translated, it gives CASKRPRGVGTEAFF.

The J gene is TRBJ1-1, the V gene TRBV19; D unresolved. The V end lost 7 bases, the J end lost 2 bases, and 14 bases lay between the germline ends. Per the germline V gene, CDR1 is LNHDA and CDR2 is SQIVND (reference sequence). This CDR3 is 14 amino acids long. The chain's CDR3 is CASTRLYGNTEAFF. The CDR3 nucleotides are TGTGCCAGTACCCGGCTTTACGGTAACACTGAAGCTTTCTTT.

This chain connects TRBV30 to TRBJ2-1; 8 nucleotides line up with TRBD2. V was pared by 7 bases and J by 10 bases, with 6 bases of the junction left unmatched. This CDR3 has 11 amino acids. Per germline, CDR1 GTSNPN and CDR2 SVGIG (reference sequence). The CDR3 DNA reads TGTGCCTTGGGACTAGTGCGCGAGCAGTTCTTC. As protein: CALGLVREQFF.

The rearrangement uses TRBV19 and TRBJ2-1, with TRBD2 as a possible D gene (5 bases). The V end lost 6 bases, the J end lost 0 bases, and 15 bases lay between the germline ends. Germline CDR1 reads LNHDA; CDR2 reads SQIVND (reference sequence). The CDR3 extends over 16 amino acids. The CDR3 loop is CASSFGLRASYNEQFF. In nucleotides, the CDR3 is TGTGCCAGTAGCTTTGGGTTGAGGGCCTCCTACAATGAGCAGTTCTTC.

The genes are TRBV7-6 and TRBJ2-7, with 8 bases that match TRBD1. The ends lost 4 bases at V and 8 bases at J; junction bases unmatched: 7. The CDR3 extends over 13 amino acids. The V gene's germline CDR1 is SGHVS and CDR2 FNYEAQ. For the CDR3, the DNA is TGTGCCAGCAGCTCAGGGACAGGTCGGAAGCAGTACTTC. It is translated as CASSSGTGRKQYF. Full variable domain (outside the CDR3, taken from reference TRBV7-6 and TRBJ2-7): GAGVSQSPRYKVTKRGQDVALRCDPISGHVSLYWYRQALGQGPEFLTYFNYEAQQDKSGLPNDRFSAERPEGSISTLTIQRTEQRDSAMYRCASSSGTGRKQYFGPGTRLTVT.

In DNA, the CDR3 is TGTGCCAGCAGCTTAGATCCTAAGGTGGGAAACACCATATATTTT. This codes for CASSLDPKVGNTIYF. This chain connects TRBV7-2 to TRBJ1-3; D call uncertain. The germline V gene has CDR1 SGHTA and CDR2 FQGNSA. The CDR3 is made up of 15 amino acids. Trimming took off 1 base at V and 4 bases at J, with 11 bases between the two ends.

The chain combines TRBV18 with TRBJ1-1; 12 bases map to TRBD1. Unmatched junction bases numbered 11, after V lost 4 bases and J lost 5 bases. Germline loops: CDR1 KGHSH, CDR2 LQKENI. CDR3 size: 17 residues. The CDR3 DNA is TGTGCCAGCTCACGGGCCGGGACAGGGGGCCTTAGGACTGAAGCTTTCTTT. Protein product: CASSRAGTGGLRTEAFF.

The V and J genes are TRBV19 and TRBJ2-2; D is undetermined. Trimming took off 3 bases at V and 5 bases at J, with 16 bases between the two ends. The CDR3 contains 16 residues. In germline, CDR1 is LNHDA, CDR2 SQIVND (reference sequence). DNA of the CDR3: TGTGCCAGTAGTATTCAAGACAAACTTCTGACCGGGGAGCTGTTTTTT. Residues: CASSIQDKLLTGELFF.

This sequence joins TRBV29-1 and TRBJ2-6, with D perhaps assigned TRBD1 or TRBD2 (5 bases each). There are 17 residues in the CDR3. V was shortened by 5 bases and J by 0 bases, with 17 bases between the two germline ends. Germline CDR1 is SQVTM and CDR2 is ANQGSEA. The DNA for the CDR3 is TGCAGCGTTAGGAGGAGACAGCAAATCTCTGGGGCCAACGTCCTGACTTTC. It encodes CSVRRRQQISGANVLTF.

The chain is built from TRBV11-3 and TRBJ2-5, with 10 bases aligning to TRBD2. Germline-derived CDR1 and CDR2 are SGHNT and YENEEA. The V segment lost 6 bases and the J segment 5 bases; nucleotides outside the gene matches: 6. The CDR3 length is 14 residues. This chain's CDR3 is CASRSGGASETQYF. For the CDR3, the DNA is TGTGCCAGCAGGAGCGGGGGGGCCTCGGAGACCCAGTACTTC.

The rearrangement uses TRBV14 and TRBJ1-1; D is ambiguous. This CDR3 has 14 amino acids. V was pared by 1 base and J by 2 bases, with 8 bases between. Germline CDR1 SGHDN, CDR2 FVKESK. CDR3 DNA: TGTGCCAGCAGCCAAGTCTGGGCAAACACTGAAGCTTTCTTT. Translating gives CASSQVWANTEAFF.

The J gene is TRBJ2-7, the V gene TRBV2; 9 nucleotides agree with TRBD1. After removal of 4 bases from V and 3 bases from J, the junction contained 1 base not matched to a gene. The CDR3 runs 13 residues. The germline V gene encodes CDR1 SNHLY and CDR2 FYNNEI. In DNA, the CDR3 is TGTGCCAGCAGTGTGGACAGGGGCTACGAGCAGTACTTC. Its translation is CASSVDRGYEQYF.

Remarks on this clone: The same CDR3 is also encoded by other DNA sequences in this sample. This CDR3 reads CASSRLAGYEQYF. CDR3 DNA sequence: TGTGCCAGTAGTCGGCTAGCGGGCTACGAGCAGTACTTC. This sequence joins TRBV19 and TRBJ2-7, with 8 bases identical to TRBD2. This CDR3 region has 13 residues. J was trimmed by 3 bases and V by 5 bases; bases with no gene match: 3. Germline lookup yields CDR1 LNHDA and CDR2 SQIVND (reference sequence).

This chain's CDR3 is CASSRGMYNEQFF. The CDR3 coding sequence is TGTGCCAGCTCACGAGGGATGTACAATGAGCAGTTCTTC. The chain has TRBV18 and TRBJ2-1; D is possibly TRBD2 (5 bases). V was shortened by 4 bases and J by 4 bases, with 8 bases between the two germline ends. Germline V CDR1 and CDR2: KGHSH, LQKENI. The CDR3 is made up of 13 amino acids.

The chain recombines TRBV19 with TRBJ1-1, with no clear D. This CDR3 region has 15 residues. Germline V gene sequence: CDR1 LNHDA, CDR2 SQIVND (reference sequence). Trimming left V 5 bases short and J 2 bases short, with 15 bases between. The CDR3 bases are TGTGCCAGTAGTCCTTCTGGGCAGCTCAACACTGAAGCTTTCTTT. This encodes CASSPSGQLNTEAFF.

The rearrangement joins TRBV19 to TRBJ1-1; unclear D gene. V was pared by 1 base and J by 1 base, with 1 base between. The CDR3 loop spans 12 amino acids. Germline CDR1 is LNHDA and CDR2 is SQIVND (reference sequence). The CDR3 spells CASSIGNTEAFF. The CDR3, as DNA: TGTGCCAGTAGTATAGGGAACACTGAAGCTTTCTTT.

This chain uses TRBV5-1 with TRBJ2-7, with 8 bases that match TRBD1. Germline V gene lookup returns CDR1 SGHRS and CDR2 YFSETQ. J lost 4 bases, V lost 2 bases, and 8 bases had no gene match. This CDR3 is 15 amino acids long. The CDR3 loop reads CASSLTDRGNYEQYF. CDR3 DNA: TGCGCCAGCAGCTTAACCGACAGGGGTAATTACGAGCAGTACTTC.

The V call is TRBV6-1, the J call TRBJ1-1; a weak D match, TRBD1 (5 bases). Germline loops: CDR1 MNHNS, CDR2 SASEGT. V shed 11 bases and J shed 3 bases, with 16 bases lying between them. This CDR3 has 13 amino acids. In DNA, the CDR3 is TGTGCCTCTAACTGGGGGGGTTACACTGAAGCTTTCTTT. This sequence encodes CASNWGGYTEAFF.

The chain couples TRBV7-2 to TRBJ2-5; D not certain. Trimming took 1 base from V and 5 from J, leaving 8 bases between them. The CDR3 length is 13 residues. CDR1 and CDR2 from the germline V gene are SGHTA and FQGNSA. In DNA form, the CDR3 reads TGTGCCAGCAGCTTAGGATTTAAGGAGACCCAGTACTTC. Its translation is CASSLGFKETQYF. Filled out from reference TRBV7-2 and TRBJ2-5, the complete variable domain reads GAGVSQSPSNKVTEKGKDVELRCDPISGHTALYWYRQSLGQGLEFLIYFQGNSAPDKSGLPSDRFSAERTGGSVSTLTIQRTQQEDSAVYLCASSLGFKETQYFGPGTRLLVL.

To note about this clone: Within the sample, other DNA sequences also encode this same CDR3. This chain connects TRBV30 to TRBJ1-2; D possibly corresponds to TRBD1 (5 bases). V was trimmed by 3 bases and J by 5 bases, leaving 22 bases between them. CDR1 and CDR2 from the germline V gene are GTSNPN and SVGIG (reference sequence). The CDR3 has 16 residues. In nucleotides, the CDR3 is TGTGCCTGGAGGAATGGGGGTGGCGGGAAGGGGTATGGCTACACCTTC. Translated: CAWRNGGGGKGYGYTF.

The chain combines TRBV7-2 with TRBJ1-2; possibly TRBD1 for D (5 bases). In germline, CDR1 is SGHTA, CDR2 FQGNSA. The CDR3 has 14 residues. V lost 5 bases and J lost 8, with 18 bases in between. This CDR3 reads CASSPRGEGRGYTF. The CDR3 nucleotides are TGTGCCAGCAGCCCCCGGGGGGAAGGCAGGGGCTACACCTTC.

This clone was observed once. The chain uses TRBV6-5 and TRBJ1-1; 10 bases agree with TRBD1. CDR1 is MNHEY, CDR2 SVGAGI, per germline. V was clipped by 7 bases and J by 4 bases; unmatched bases: 6. This CDR3 is built from 14 residues. CDR3 bases: TGTGCCAGCACCGACAGGGGGCGAATCACTGAAGCTTTCTTT. It is translated as CASTDRGRITEAFF.